This T cell receptor beta chain was sequenced during a study of T cells in Graves' hyperthyroidism and ophthalmopathy. Whole-study findings and limits: Stable hyperthyroidism was told apart from ophthalmopathy by a model built on 13 V-J features.

Authors of the study amplified TCR beta CDR3 regions from RNA transcripts. HTBI primers were the set used in a first-round RT-PCR of the TCR CDR3. TCRdb analysed the multiplex PCR reads with MiXCR anew, one entry per CDR3 protein. This sample has 550,000 to 800,000 distinct CDR3 sequences, with about 15% found just once. This clonotype was detected many times. The antigen remains unidentified. Trimming took 3 bases from V and 0 from J, leaving 19 bases between them. The germline CDR1 and CDR2 sequences are MDHEN and SYDVKM. This CDR3 has 18 amino acids. Exclusion criteria comprised uncontrolled infection, other autoimmune disease, pregnancy or lactation.

The TCR sequence derives from a man in his late teens or twenties with Graves' hyperthyroidism. The genes are TRBV28 and TRBJ2-3, with D uncertain. Source material: blood. CDR3 amino acids: CASSFPPPRARSTDTQYF. The CDR3 DNA follows: TGTGCCAGCAGTTTCCCTCCTCCTCGCGCGAGGAGCACAGATACGCAGTATTTT.